This TCR beta chain was identified during a study of shared clonotypes between healthy human individuals. The CDR3 is 16 residues long. The sample holds a few counts of this clone. Only in-frame clones appear in the TCRdb table, and some are missing; sequencing was by immunoSEQ multiplex PCR. The sample has roughly 490,000 clones; less than 80% are singletons. V usage is TRBV7-5 and J usage is TRBJ2-7; the table calls TRBD2, which could not be checked here. TRBV7-5 has pseudogene status. This receptor was taken from a woman aged 40 to 50 in good health. Some clones in this sample may be carry-over from other donors' samples. The sample comprised PBMCs. The CDR3 DNA reads as TGTGTCAGAAGCTTAGCATGGGACTCATTCTCCTACGAGCAGTACTTC. Translating it yields CVRSLAWDSFSYEQYF.